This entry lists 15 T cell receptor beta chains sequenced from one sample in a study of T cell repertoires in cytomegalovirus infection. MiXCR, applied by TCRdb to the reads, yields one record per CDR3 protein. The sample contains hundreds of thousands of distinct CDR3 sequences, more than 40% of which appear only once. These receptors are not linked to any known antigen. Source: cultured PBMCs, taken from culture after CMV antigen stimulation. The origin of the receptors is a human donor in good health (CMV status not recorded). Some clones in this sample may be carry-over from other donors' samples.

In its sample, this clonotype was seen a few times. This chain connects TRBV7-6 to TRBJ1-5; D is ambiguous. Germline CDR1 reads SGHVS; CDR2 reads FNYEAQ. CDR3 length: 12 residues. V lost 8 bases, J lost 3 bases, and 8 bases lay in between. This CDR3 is CASSVPNQPQHF. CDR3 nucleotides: TGTGCCAGCTCAGTTCCCAATCAGCCCCAGCATTTT.

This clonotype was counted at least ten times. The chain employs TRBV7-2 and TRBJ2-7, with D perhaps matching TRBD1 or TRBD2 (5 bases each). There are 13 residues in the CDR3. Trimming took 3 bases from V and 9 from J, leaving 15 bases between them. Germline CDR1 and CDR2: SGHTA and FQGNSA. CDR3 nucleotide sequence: TGTGCCAGCAGCTTGGAAACTAGGGGCGGGCAGTACTTC. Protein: CASSLETRGGQYF.

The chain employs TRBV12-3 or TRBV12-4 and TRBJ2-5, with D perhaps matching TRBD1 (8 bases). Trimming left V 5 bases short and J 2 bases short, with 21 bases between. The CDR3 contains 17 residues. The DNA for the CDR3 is TGTGCCAGCAGTACACCGGACAGGGAGGGATTTCAAGAGACCCAGTACTTC. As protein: CASSTPDREGFQETQYF.

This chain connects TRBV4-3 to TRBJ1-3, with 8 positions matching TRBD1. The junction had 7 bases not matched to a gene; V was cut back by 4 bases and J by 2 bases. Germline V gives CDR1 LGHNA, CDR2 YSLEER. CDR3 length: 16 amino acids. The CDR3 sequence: CASSPGQGLAGNTIYF. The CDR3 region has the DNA TGCGCCAGCAGCCCAGGACAGGGACTAGCTGGAAACACCATATATTTT.

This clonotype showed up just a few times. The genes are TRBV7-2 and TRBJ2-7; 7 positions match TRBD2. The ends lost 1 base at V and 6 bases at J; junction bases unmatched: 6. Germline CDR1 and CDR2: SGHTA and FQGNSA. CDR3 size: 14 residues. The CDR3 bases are TGTGCCAGCAGCTTAGTGGCGCGGGAGTCCGAGCAGTACTTC. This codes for CASSLVARESEQYF.

CDR3 residues: CASSPIAGVWYEQYF. As DNA, the CDR3 is TGTGCCAGCAGCCCCATAGCGGGAGTTTGGTACGAGCAGTACTTC. This rearrangement joins TRBV7-2 to TRBJ2-7; TRBD2 agrees at 9 bases. CDR1 and CDR2 (germline): SGHTA, FQGNSA. V lost 5 bases to trimming and J lost 4 bases; unmatched junction nucleotides: 9. The CDR3 sequence is 15 residues long.

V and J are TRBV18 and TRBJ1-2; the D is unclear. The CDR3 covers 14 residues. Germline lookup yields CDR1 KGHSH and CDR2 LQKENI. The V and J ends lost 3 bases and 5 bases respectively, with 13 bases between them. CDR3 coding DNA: TGTGCCAGCTCACCTGGTACAGACAAATATGGCTACACCTTC. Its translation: CASSPGTDKYGYTF.

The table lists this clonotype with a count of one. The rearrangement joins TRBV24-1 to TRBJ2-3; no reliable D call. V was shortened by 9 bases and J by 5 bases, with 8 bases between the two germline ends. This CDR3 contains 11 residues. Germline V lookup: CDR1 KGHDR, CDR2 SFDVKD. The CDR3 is CATAGRDTQYF. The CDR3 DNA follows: TGTGCCACCGCTGGTAGAGATACGCAGTATTTT.

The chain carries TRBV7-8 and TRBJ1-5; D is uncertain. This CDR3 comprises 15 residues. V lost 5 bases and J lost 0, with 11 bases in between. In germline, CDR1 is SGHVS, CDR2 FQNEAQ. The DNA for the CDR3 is TGTGCCAGCAGCCATGGACGGGATAGCAATCAGCCCCAGCATTTT. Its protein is CASSHGRDSNQPQHF. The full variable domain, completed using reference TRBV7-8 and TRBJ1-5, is GAGVSQSPRYKVAKRGQDVALRCDPISGHVSLFWYQQALGQGPEFLTYFQNEAQLDKSGLPSDRFFAERPEGSVSTLKIQRTQQEDSAVYLCASSHGRDSNQPQHFGDGTRLSIL.

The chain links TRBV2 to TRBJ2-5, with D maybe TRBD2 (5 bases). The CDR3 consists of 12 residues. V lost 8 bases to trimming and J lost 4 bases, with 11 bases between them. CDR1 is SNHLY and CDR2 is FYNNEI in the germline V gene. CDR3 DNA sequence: TGTGCCAGCCAACTAGTAGGAGAGACCCAGTACTTC. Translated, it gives CASQLVGETQYF.

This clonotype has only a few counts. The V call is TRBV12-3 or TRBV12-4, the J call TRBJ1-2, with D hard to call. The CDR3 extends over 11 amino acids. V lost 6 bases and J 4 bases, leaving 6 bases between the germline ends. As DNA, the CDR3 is TGTGCCAGCAGCTTCGGCTATGGCTACACCTTC. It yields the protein CASSFGYGYTF.

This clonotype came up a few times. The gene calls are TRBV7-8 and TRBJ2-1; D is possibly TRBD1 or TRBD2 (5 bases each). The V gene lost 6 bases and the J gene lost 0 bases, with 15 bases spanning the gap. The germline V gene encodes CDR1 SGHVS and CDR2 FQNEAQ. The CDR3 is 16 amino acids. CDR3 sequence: CASRPKPGPSYNEQFF. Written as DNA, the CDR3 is TGTGCCAGCAGGCCAAAACCGGGACCCTCCTACAATGAGCAGTTCTTC.

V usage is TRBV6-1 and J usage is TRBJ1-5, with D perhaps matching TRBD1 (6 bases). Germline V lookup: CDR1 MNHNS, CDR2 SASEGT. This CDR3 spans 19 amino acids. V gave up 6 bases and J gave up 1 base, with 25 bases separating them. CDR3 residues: CASSELTGFGYYSNQPQHF. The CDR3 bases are TGTGCCAGCAGCGAATTAACAGGGTTTGGATATTACAGCAATCAGCCCCAGCATTTT.

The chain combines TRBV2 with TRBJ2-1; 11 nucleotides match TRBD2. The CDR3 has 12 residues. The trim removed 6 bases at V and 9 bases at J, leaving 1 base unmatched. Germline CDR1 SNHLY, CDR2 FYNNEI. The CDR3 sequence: CASSGTSGEQFF. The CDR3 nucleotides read TGTGCCAGCAGCGGGACTAGCGGTGAGCAGTTCTTC.

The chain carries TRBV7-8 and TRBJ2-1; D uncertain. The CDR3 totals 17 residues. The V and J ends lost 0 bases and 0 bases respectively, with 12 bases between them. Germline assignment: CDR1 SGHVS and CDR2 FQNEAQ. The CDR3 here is CASSLAYGLNSYNEQFF. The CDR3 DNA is TGTGCCAGCAGCTTAGCGTACGGGCTGAACTCCTACAATGAGCAGTTCTTC.